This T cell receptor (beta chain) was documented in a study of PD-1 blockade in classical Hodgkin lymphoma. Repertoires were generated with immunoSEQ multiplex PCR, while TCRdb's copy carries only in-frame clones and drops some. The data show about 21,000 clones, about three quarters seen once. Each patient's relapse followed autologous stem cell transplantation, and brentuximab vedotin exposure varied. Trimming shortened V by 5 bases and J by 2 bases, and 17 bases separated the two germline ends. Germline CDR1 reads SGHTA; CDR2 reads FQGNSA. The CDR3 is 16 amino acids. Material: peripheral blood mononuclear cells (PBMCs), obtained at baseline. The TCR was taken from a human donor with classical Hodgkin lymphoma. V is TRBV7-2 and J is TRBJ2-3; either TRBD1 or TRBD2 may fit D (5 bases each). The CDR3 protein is CASSPTRGGLTDTQYF. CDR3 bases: TGTGCCAGCAGCCCAACCCGGGGCGGCCTCACAGATACGCAGTATTTT.